The source of this T cell receptor beta chain is a study of Ad26.COV2.S vaccination and SARS-CoV-2 variants. Looking at the study overall: Ad26.COV2.S, an intramuscular injection, was given once or twice 56 days apart.

Here immunoSEQ multiplex PCR was the method, and the copy in TCRdb shows in-frame clones only, minus some. The table lists about 680,000 clones, roughly 90% of them singletons. CDR3 length: 14 residues. V shed 0 bases and J shed 1 base, with 10 bases lying between them. Germline assignment: CDR1 GTSNPN and CDR2 SVGIG (reference sequence). Indicated treatment: some 20 received Ad26.COV2.S at low or high dose, single or two shots; about five received placebo; per-sample allocation not given. Samples analyzed were those drawn on day 63 after the first vaccine or placebo injection. What was given as vaccine was an Ad26 vector encoding Wuhan-strain SARS-CoV-2 spike.

The receptor comes from a person between 18 and 65 years old who received the Ad26.COV2.S COVID-19 vaccine or a placebo. The sample was peripheral blood, taken in a trial of Ad26.COV2.S vaccine versus placebo. V is TRBV30 and J is TRBJ2-7; TRBD1 might be the D (6 bases). The CDR3 DNA follows: TGTGCCTGGAGTGTACGGCAGGGGTCCTACGAGCAGTACTTC. It codes for CAWSVRQGSYEQYF.